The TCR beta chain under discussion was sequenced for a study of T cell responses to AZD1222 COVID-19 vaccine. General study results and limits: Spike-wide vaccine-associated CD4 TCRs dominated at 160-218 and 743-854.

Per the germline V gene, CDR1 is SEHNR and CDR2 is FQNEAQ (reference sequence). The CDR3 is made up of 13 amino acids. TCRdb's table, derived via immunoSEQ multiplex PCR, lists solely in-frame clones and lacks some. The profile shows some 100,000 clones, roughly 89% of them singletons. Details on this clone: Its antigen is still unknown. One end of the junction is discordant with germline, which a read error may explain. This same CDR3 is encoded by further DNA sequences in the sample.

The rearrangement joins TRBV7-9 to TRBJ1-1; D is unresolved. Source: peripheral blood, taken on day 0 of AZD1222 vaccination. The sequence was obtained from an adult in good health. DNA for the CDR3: TGTGCCAGCAGTTTAGACGAGAACACTGAAGCTTTCTTT. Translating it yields CASSLDENTEAFF.